A single sample gave rise to the 24 T cell receptor beta chains below, sequenced in a study of blood T cell repertoires in COVID-19. Generated by immunoSEQ multiplex PCR, the TCRdb table keeps only in-frame clones and is missing some. The top ten hold 13% of the sample, which has around 160,000 clones, 65% to 85% seen once. Sequencing was performed on PBMCs or T cells enriched from blood (not recorded which). These receptors were taken from a woman in her fifties or sixties who had recovered from COVID-19.

The chain has TRBV10-3 and TRBJ1-1; D is undetermined. The CDR3 is 14 residues long. Trimming took off 10 bases at V and 3 bases at J, with 18 bases between the two ends. Germline CDR1 is ENHRY and CDR2 is SYGVKD. The CDR3 DNA sequence: TGTGCCACCAGCCCCGGAGGGTCCGACACTGAAGCTTTCTTT. Protein product: CATSPGGSDTEAFF.

The chain carries TRBV28 and TRBJ1-6; maybe TRBD1 (5 bases). With 6 bases removed from V and 4 bases from J, the gap between germline ends came to 25 bases. Germline V gene data show CDR1 as MDHEN and CDR2 as SYDVKM. The CDR3 is 19 amino acids. CDR3 in amino acids: CASRGLGPGHQPYNSPLHF. In nucleotides, the CDR3 is TGTGCCAGCAGAGGTTTGGGCCCCGGACATCAACCGTATAATTCACCCCTCCACTTT. Full variable domain (remainder filled in from reference TRBV28 and TRBJ1-6): DVKVTQSSRYLVKRTGEKVFLECVQDMDHENMFWYRQDPGLGLRLIYFSYDVKMKEKGDIPEGYSVSREKKERFSLILESASTNQTSMYLCASRGLGPGHQPYNSPLHFGNGTRLTVT.

The CDR3 here is CASSGPGGDSPLHF. In DNA form, the CDR3 reads TGTGCCAGCAGTGGGCCAGGGGGCGATTCACCCCTCCACTTT. The chain recombines TRBV2 with TRBJ1-6; TRBD1 matches 8 bases. The CDR3 covers 14 residues. CDR1 and CDR2 from the germline V gene are SNHLY and FYNNEI. J lost 8 bases, V lost 4 bases, and 4 bases had no gene match.

This clone was seen just once. The V and J genes are TRBV25-1 and TRBJ1-1; 8 bases match TRBD1. CDR1 is MGHDK, CDR2 SYGVNS, per germline. J lost 7 bases, V lost 1 base, and 11 bases had no gene match. The CDR3 sequence is 16 residues long. The CDR3 DNA reads TGTGCCAGCAGTGAATCAGGGGGCGCGGCCTTGGGTGAAGCTTTCTTT. Protein product: CASSESGGAALGEAFF.

The chain combines TRBV4-1 with TRBJ2-2; D is perhaps TRBD1 (6 bases). The germline CDR1 and CDR2 sequences are MGHRA and YSYEKL. There are 20 residues in the CDR3. V gave up 3 bases and J gave up 1 base, with 24 bases separating them. For the CDR3, the DNA is TGCGCCAGCAGCCATGATAGAGGGAACAGGGCGAAATTGAACACCGGGGAGCTGTTTTTT. It specifies CASSHDRGNRAKLNTGELFF.

This clone appeared once. The gene calls are TRBV5-1 and TRBJ2-6; D might be TRBD1 (5 bases). The CDR3 has 18 amino acids. Trimming took 2 bases from V and 3 from J, leaving 18 bases between them. Germline CDR1 is SGHRS and CDR2 is YFSETQ. CDR3 sequence reads: CASSLGIRVQGGANVLTF. In DNA form, the CDR3 reads TGCGCCAGCAGCTTAGGAATACGGGTCCAGGGTGGGGCCAACGTCCTGACTTTC.

This chain joins TRBV5-1 and TRBJ2-3; D gene uncertain. This CDR3 region has 16 residues. V lost 0 bases to trimming and J lost 5 bases, with 16 bases between them. Germline V gives CDR1 SGHRS, CDR2 YFSETQ. The CDR3 bases are TGCGCCAGCAGCTTGGATGGTACTTTTCGTGGAGATACGCAGTATTTT. Translated: CASSLDGTFRGDTQYF.

This sequence joins TRBV27 and TRBJ2-2; D remains unclear. This CDR3 region has 15 residues. Trimming removed 2 bases at V and 3 bases at J, with 10 bases between. Looked up from germline, CDR1 is MNHEY and CDR2 is SMNVEV (reference sequence). The CDR3 sequence: CASSLISQYTGELFF. Written as DNA, the CDR3 is TGTGCCAGCAGTTTAATATCCCAGTACACCGGGGAGCTGTTTTTT.

This clone was seen a few times. This sequence joins TRBV19 and TRBJ2-3; D is unresolved. Germline loops: CDR1 LNHDA, CDR2 SQIVND (reference sequence). The CDR3 sequence is 16 residues long. V lost 5 bases, J lost 1 base, and 16 bases lay in between. The CDR3 loop reads CASSPPWAVGTDTQYF. The CDR3 DNA sequence: TGTGCCAGTAGTCCTCCCTGGGCCGTCGGCACAGATACGCAGTATTTT.

The chain recombines TRBV25-1 with TRBJ2-2; no clear D. This CDR3 has 15 amino acids. V lost 3 bases, J lost 0 bases, and 8 bases lay in between. CDR1 is MGHDK, CDR2 SYGVNS, per germline. As DNA, the CDR3 is TGTGCCAGCAGTGACCGGGTCTCGAACACCGGGGAGCTGTTTTTT. Its protein product is CASSDRVSNTGELFF. The full variable domain, with the rest looked up from reference TRBV25-1 and TRBJ2-2, is EADIYQTPRYLVIGTGKKITLECSQTMGHDKMYWYQQDPGMELHLIHYSYGVNSTEKGDLSSESTVSRIRTEHFPLTLESARPSHTSQYLCASSDRVSNTGELFFGEGSRLTVL.

The sample holds a few counts of this clone. This chain links TRBV27 with TRBJ2-1; 7 nucleotides align to TRBD1. This CDR3 has 17 residues. V dropped 5 bases and J dropped 8; count of bases not matched to a gene: 18. In germline, CDR1 is MNHEY, CDR2 SMNVEV (reference sequence). The CDR3 DNA sequence: TGTGCCAGCAGTACGGCGACCATACAGGGGCTCGGGGATGAGCAGTTCTTC. It is translated as CASSTATIQGLGDEQFF.

The genes are TRBV7-9 and TRBJ1-4, with D maybe TRBD1 (5 bases). Trimming took off 1 base at V and 4 bases at J, with 10 bases between the two ends. The CDR3 has 15 residues. The germline gives CDR1 SEHNR, CDR2 FQNEAQ (reference sequence). CDR3 nucleotide sequence: TGTGCCAGCAGCTTAGTTGGCAGGGATAATGAAAAACTGTTTTTT. It translates to CASSLVGRDNEKLFF.

The chain uses TRBV4-1 and TRBJ2-2, with D maybe TRBD1 (6 bases). Looked up from germline, CDR1 is MGHRA and CDR2 is YSYEKL. With 3 bases removed from V and 4 bases from J, the gap between germline ends came to 12 bases. CDR3 length: 15 residues. CDR3 in amino acids: CASSHGGRATGELFF. CDR3 bases: TGCGCCAGCAGCCATGGGGGCCGAGCCACCGGGGAGCTGTTTTTT.

The chain is built from TRBV27 and TRBJ2-7, with TRBD1 matching 7 bases. The length of the CDR3 is 16 residues. Germline CDR1 MNHEY, CDR2 SMNVEV (reference sequence). V shed 0 bases, J shed 3 bases, and the junction held 8 bases outside the gene matches. The CDR3 DNA reads TGTGCCAGCAGTTTATCGGTCCGGGACAGTCTCTACGAGCAGTACTTC. Translation: CASSLSVRDSLYEQYF.

This rearrangement joins TRBV12-5 to TRBJ2-2, with 8 bases aligning to TRBD1. The CDR3 runs to 14 residues. V shed 1 base and J 6 bases; nucleotides not matched to a gene: 1. Looked up from germline, CDR1 is LGHNT and CDR2 is FRNRAP. This chain's CDR3 is CASGLGQGSGELFF. As DNA, the CDR3 is TGTGCTAGTGGTTTGGGACAGGGGTCCGGGGAGCTGTTTTTT.

This chain joins TRBV28 and TRBJ1-5; D unclear. This CDR3 comprises 16 residues. Trimming took off 6 bases at V and 6 bases at J, with 21 bases between the two ends. Germline lookup yields CDR1 MDHEN and CDR2 SYDVKM. The CDR3 region has the DNA TGTGCCAGCAGGGACGCGGGCCGGGGAATCGGTCAGCCCCAGCATTTT. It codes for CASRDAGRGIGQPQHF.

The chain is built from TRBV9 and TRBJ1-6, with TRBD1 matching 8 bases. J lost 7 bases, V lost 4 bases, and 13 bases had no gene match. The CDR3 extends over 17 amino acids. Germline lookup yields CDR1 SGDLS and CDR2 YYNGEE. The CDR3 nucleotides read TGTGCCAGCAGCCTCGGGACAGGTGGTGGGGAGAATTCACCCCTCCACTTT. It translates to CASSLGTGGGENSPLHF. The full variable domain, rest sourced from reference TRBV9 and TRBJ1-6, is DSGVTQTPKHLITATGQRVTLRCSPRSGDLSVYWYQQSLDQGLQFLIQYYNGEERAKGNILERFSAQQFPDLHSELNLSSLELGDSALYFCASSLGTGGGENSPLHFGNGTRLTVT.

This chain joins TRBV12-3 or TRBV12-4 and TRBJ1-2; D not resolved. V gave up 4 bases and J gave up 8 bases, with 11 bases separating them. This CDR3 is built from 12 residues. Here the CDR3 reads CASSYGLVGYTF. In DNA, the CDR3 is TGTGCCAGCAGTTACGGGTTAGTGGGCTACACCTTC.

This clone has just a few counts. CDR3 in amino acids: CSASTEYEQYF. CDR3 nucleotides: TGCAGTGCTAGTACAGAATACGAGCAGTACTTC. The gene calls are TRBV20-1 and TRBJ2-7; D unclear. Looked up from germline, CDR1 is DFQATT and CDR2 is SNEGSKA (reference sequence). The CDR3 length is 11 residues. V lost 3 bases and J 4 bases, leaving 7 bases between the germline ends.

The chain recombines TRBV28 with TRBJ2-1; 10 bases are shared with TRBD2. Germline CDR1 and CDR2: MDHEN and SYDVKM. This CDR3 is built from 15 residues. V lost 3 bases, J lost 5 bases, and 4 bases stayed unmatched. CDR3 region: CASSLTLAGHNEQFF. DNA of the CDR3: TGTGCCAGCAGTTTGACACTAGCGGGACACAATGAGCAGTTCTTC.

This chain uses TRBV5-8 with TRBJ1-1; D is possibly TRBD1 (6 bases). V lost 4 bases to trimming and J lost 10 bases, with 17 bases between them. Germline V gene sequence: CDR1 SGHTS, CDR2 YDEGEE. The CDR3 runs to 13 residues. The CDR3 reads CASSRNSGTLAFF. DNA for the CDR3: TGTGCCAGCAGCCGCAACTCCGGGACATTAGCTTTCTTT.

This clone is classed as medium-sized. The CDR3 nucleotides read TGTGCCAGCAGCCCCGGGACATTCACCGGGGAGCTGTTTTTT. Amino acid sequence: CASSPGTFTGELFF. The chain employs TRBV3-1 (or the pseudogene TRBV3-2) and TRBJ2-2; D possibly corresponds to TRBD1 (6 bases). Per germline, CDR1 LGHDT and CDR2 YNNKEL (reference sequence). This CDR3 spans 14 amino acids. Trimming left V 4 bases short and J 4 bases short, with 10 bases between.

The chain recombines TRBV3-1 (or the pseudogene TRBV3-2) with TRBJ1-2; D is possibly TRBD1 (6 bases). V was clipped by 1 base and J by 8 bases, with 11 bases between them. The CDR3 extends over 13 amino acids. The germline gives CDR1 LGHDT, CDR2 YNNKEL (reference sequence). The CDR3 bases are TGTGCCAGCAGCCAAGGGGACACCGGCGGCTACACCTTC. It translates to CASSQGDTGGYTF.

This clone was detected only once. This sequence joins TRBV29-1 and TRBJ2-2, with a tentative D call TRBD1 (6 bases). V was pared by 4 bases and J by 3 bases, with 12 bases between. The germline CDR1 and CDR2 sequences are SQVTM and ANQGSEA. The length of the CDR3 is 14 residues. CDR3: CSVATGTHTGELFF. Here the CDR3 DNA reads TGCAGCGTTGCAACCGGGACACACACCGGGGAGCTGTTTTTT.